The 10 T cell receptor beta chains below come from one sample, sequenced in a study of vaccination and CD4 T cells after COVID-19. Sequence data for DNA of cultured CD4+ T cells were generated by the Oncomine TCR Beta short-read assay. A single record per CDR3 protein comes from TCRdb applying MiXCR to the PCR reads. The data contain some 6,500 distinct CDR3 sequences, more than 30% of them seen just once; the ten biggest clones take up approximately 25%. Treatment noted: approximately nine-day PBMC culture with coronavirus spike peptide pools or control peptides (ViraFEST assay). According to the study, CD4+ T cells from the unexposed donor were gathered ahead of the COVID-19 pandemic (2011-2018). For these receptors, no antigen is known. Material for sequencing was CD4+ T cells from blood, cultured in vitro. All receptors derive from a human donor in good health.

This clonotype has only a few counts. The chain combines TRBV7-9 with TRBJ2-3, with 7 bases that match TRBD1. J gave up 9 bases and V 10 bases, and 10 bases lay outside the gene matches. Germline V CDR1 and CDR2: SEHNR, FQNEAQ (reference sequence). This CDR3 region has 12 residues. The CDR3 sequence is CATLGTDITQYF. CDR3 nucleotides: TGTGCCACCCTCGGGACAGACATAACGCAGTATTTT.

This clonotype showed up just a few times. This chain uses TRBV10-1 with TRBJ1-1; D remains ambiguous. Trimming pared 8 bases from V and 0 bases from J, leaving 10 bases between. The CDR3 covers 13 residues. From germline, CDR1 is WNHNN and CDR2 SYGVQD (reference sequence). The CDR3 bases are TGCGCCAGCTCTAGCGGGATGAACACTGAAGCTTTCTTT. Its translation: CASSSGMNTEAFF.

The V gene is TRBV6-2 or TRBV6-3, the J gene TRBJ2-6; weak D call: TRBD2 (6 bases). The germline V and J ends were trimmed by 11 bases and 3 bases, with 14 bases remaining between them. CDR3 length: 14 amino acids. Germline values: CDR1 MNHEY, CDR2 SVGEGT. The chain's CDR3 is CAGSGTGGANVLTF. DNA of the CDR3: TGTGCCGGTTCCGGGACTGGTGGGGCCAACGTCCTGACTTTC.

A single count supports this clonotype. The V gene is TRBV12-3 or TRBV12-4, the J gene TRBJ2-1; the D gene is possibly TRBD2 (7 bases). This CDR3 region has 15 residues. With 8 bases removed from V and 0 bases from J, the gap between germline ends came to 14 bases. The CDR3 DNA is TGTGCCAGCTCGCGGGGGCTGAGCTCCTACAATGAGCAGTTCTTC. Its protein product is CASSRGLSSYNEQFF.

The chain recombines TRBV7-3 with TRBJ2-7; D could derive from TRBD1 or TRBD2 (5 bases each). Germline V gene sequence: CDR1 SGHTA, CDR2 FQGTGA. Between the trimmed V and J ends, which lost 5 bases and 4 bases, there was a span of 9 bases. This CDR3 comprises 12 residues. The CDR3 DNA sequence: TGTGCCAGCAGCAGGGACGGTTACGAGCAGTACTTC. Residues: CASSRDGYEQYF.

This chain connects TRBV6-5 to TRBJ2-2; 7 bases line up with TRBD1. Germline CDR1 reads MNHEY; CDR2 reads SVGAGI. The V gene end was trimmed by 4 bases and the J gene end by 5 bases; junction bases not matched to a gene: 4. CDR3 length: 14 residues. The CDR3 coding sequence is TGTGCCAGCAGTTCGACAGGGTTTACCGGGGAGCTGTTTTTT. Amino acid sequence: CASSSTGFTGELFF.

V is TRBV27 and J is TRBJ2-1; 11 positions match TRBD2. Trimming at V came to 5 bases and at J to 5 bases, leaving 11 bases not matched to a gene. CDR3 size: 17 residues. Germline loops: CDR1 MNHEY, CDR2 SMNVEV (reference sequence). DNA of the CDR3: TGTGCCAGCAGTCCATCCTGGATAGCGGGGGGGGACAATGAGCAGTTCTTC. It translates to CASSPSWIAGGDNEQFF.

The chain combines TRBV20-1 with TRBJ1-5; D gene ambiguous. V lost 6 bases and J lost 8, with 14 bases in between. The length of the CDR3 is 12 residues. Germline CDR1 reads DFQATT; CDR2 reads SNEGSKA (reference sequence). CDR3 nucleotide sequence: TGCAGTGCGCGGACTCTTCTTGAGCCCCAGCATTTT. Translating it yields CSARTLLEPQHF.

In this sample, this clonotype turned up a few times. The chain couples TRBV7-2 to TRBJ1-1; weak D call: TRBD1 (6 bases). CDR3 length: 15 residues. Germline V gene sequence: CDR1 SGHTA, CDR2 FQGNSA. Trimming shortened V by 1 base and J by 2 bases, and 11 bases separated the two germline ends. CDR3: CASSLVGGINTEAFF. The CDR3 bases are TGTGCCAGCAGCTTAGTAGGGGGGATTAACACTGAAGCTTTCTTT. Together with reference TRBV7-2 and TRBJ1-1, the CDR3 gives the full variable domain: GAGVSQSPSNKVTEKGKDVELRCDPISGHTALYWYRQSLGQGLEFLIYFQGNSAPDKSGLPSDRFSAERTGGSVSTLTIQRTQQEDSAVYLCASSLVGGINTEAFFGQGTRLTVV.

This chain joins TRBV18 and TRBJ2-3, with D unresolved. The CDR3 is 13 residues long. Germline V gives CDR1 KGHSH, CDR2 LQKENI. Trimming pared 0 bases from V and 8 bases from J, leaving 9 bases between. The DNA of the CDR3 is TGTGCCAGCTCACCACCTGGAAGCAGTACGCAGTATTTT. Translating it yields CASSPPGSSTQYF.